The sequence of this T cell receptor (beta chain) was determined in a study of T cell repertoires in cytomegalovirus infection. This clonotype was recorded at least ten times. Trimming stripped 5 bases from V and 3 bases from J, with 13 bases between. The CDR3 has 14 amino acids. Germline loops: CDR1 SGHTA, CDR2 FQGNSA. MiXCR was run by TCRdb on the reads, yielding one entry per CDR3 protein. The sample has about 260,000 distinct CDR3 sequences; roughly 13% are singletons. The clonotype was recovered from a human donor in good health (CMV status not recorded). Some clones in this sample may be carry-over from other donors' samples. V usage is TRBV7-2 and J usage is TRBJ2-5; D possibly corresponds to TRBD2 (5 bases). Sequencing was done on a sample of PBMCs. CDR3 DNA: TGTGCCAGCAGCCCCAGCGGAGTTAAAGAGACCCAGTACTTC. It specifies CASSPSGVKETQYF.